This paragraph covers one T cell receptor (beta chain) sequence. Antigen: not known. TCRdb itself ran the 5' RACE reads through MiXCR, one entry per CDR3 protein. The table has hundreds of thousands of distinct CDR3 sequences, about a fifth seen once. The sample is drawn from a study of T cells after yellow fever vaccination. Notes on the study in general: Contaminating bulk clonotypes could be abundant in FACS-sorted repertoires. Of the clonotypes, a small share occurred in both CD4 and CD8 compartments. Clones that expanded after primary vaccination mostly reappeared after the booster (around 96% CD4, roughly 90% CD8).

The CDR3 runs 15 residues. V lost 4 bases and J lost 7; bases outside the gene matches: 12. Germline CDR1 is SGHDT and CDR2 is YYEEEE. This clonotype was sampled from a man between 18 and 29 years old who received the YFV17D yellow fever vaccine. Sequencing was performed on PBMCs, taken more than 20 days after the first yellow fever vaccination. V is TRBV5-6 and J is TRBJ2-3; 7 nucleotides match TRBD1. DNA of the CDR3: TGTGCCAGCAGCGACGGGACAGTCTCTTACTATACGCAGTATTTT. The encoded protein is CASSDGTVSYYTQYF.